Sequencing of this TCR beta chain was carried out in a study of T-cell reconstitution after alpha-beta-depleted transplantation in children (dated by TCRdb to between 2015 and 2016). For context, the study as a whole: T-cell immune reconstitution after TCRalphabeta/CD19-depleted allogeneic hematopoietic cell transplantation in children was quantitatively tracked in the study by means of TCR repertoire profiling.

Libraries came from PCR. TCRdb names Illumina HiSeq 2500 as the instrument used. TCR library preparation used molecular barcoding, with unique molecular identifiers applied to normalize quantification of the TCRbeta repertoire. TCRdb reworked the public reads: Q25 trimming with fastp, MiXCR clone assembly, productive beta chains retained. All rows with the same CDR3 protein become a single entry with the most common DNA and genes. This sample holds roughly 590,000 distinct CDR3 sequences; approximately 17% were observed only once. 0.85% to 1.3% of the sample belongs to the ten largest clones. Taken from the germline V gene, the CDR1 and CDR2 loops are SGHAT and FQNNGV. V is shortened by 1 base, J by 2 bases, and the region joining them spans 19 bases. From its cysteine to its phenylalanine, the CDR3 spans 18 amino acids. Just CDR3 DNA is preserved here, 54 bases in frame from base 1. This clonotype has a handful of counts. No cognate antigen has been identified for it. The sample holds no much larger clone one base away, and base qualities are not on file.

Sequenced here: PBMCs from the stem cell graft donor, sampled from the stem cell graft. The source is a human donor who donated a stem cell graft to a child with acute myeloid leukemia. The rearrangement joined TRBV11-2 to TRBJ2-3, with a tentative D gene TRBD2 over 5 matching bases. For the CDR3, the sequence is CASSLGTSSIAYTDTQYF. The nucleotide sequence reads TGTGCCAGCAGCTTAGGGACTTCTAGTATCGCCTACACAGATACGCAGTATTTT.